Presented here are 15 T cell receptor beta chains from one specimen sequenced in a study of regulatory T cells in long-lasting Graves disease. This sample's time point: newly diagnosed GD, antithyroid drugs for less than 3 months. Researchers made the TCR library from RNA that was extracted from PBMCs. In building TCR beta libraries, iRepertoire HTBI primers were used together with Arm-PCR of CDR3 regions. One entry per CDR3 protein, called by TCRdb with MiXCR from the multiplex PCR reads. Among just over 600,000 distinct CDR3 sequences listed, roughly 15% were seen once. These data were also reused for a study on T cells in Graves' hyperthyroidism and ophthalmopathy.

The sample was peripheral blood mononuclear cells (PBMCs), taken at new diagnosis, from a patient treated with antithyroid drugs. The source of these receptors is a woman between 25 and 40 years old with Graves disease.

This clonotype was seen a few times. A read error may explain this, as a much larger clone is one base away. The rearrangement joins TRBV19 to TRBJ1-1; tentatively, D is TRBD1 (6 bases). The CDR3 is made up of 16 amino acids. Deletions cut 3 bases from V and 4 bases from J, with 18 bases between. Germline-derived CDR1 and CDR2 are LNHDA and SQIVND (reference sequence). The CDR3 spells CASSIAGTRFGTEAFF. CDR3 in DNA: TGTGCCAGTAGTATCGCCGGGACAAGGTTCGGCACTGAAGCTTTCTTT.

A few counts support this clonotype. The V call is TRBV28, the J call TRBJ2-7, with no clear D. The CDR3 is 13 amino acids. Germline values: CDR1 MDHEN, CDR2 SYDVKM. Trimming pared 3 bases from V and 4 bases from J, leaving 10 bases between. Here the CDR3 DNA reads TGTGCCAGCAGTTTCCCGACATTATACGAGCAGTACTTC. Translating gives CASSFPTLYEQYF. Looking up the rest from reference TRBV28 and TRBJ2-7 gives the full variable domain: DVKVTQSSRYLVKRTGEKVFLECVQDMDHENMFWYRQDPGLGLRLIYFSYDVKMKEKGDIPEGYSVSREKKERFSLILESASTNQTSMYLCASSFPTLYEQYFGPGTRLTVT.

This clonotype appeared many times. This chain connects TRBV28 to TRBJ2-2, with D unclear. In germline, CDR1 is MDHEN, CDR2 SYDVKM. The CDR3 consists of 14 residues. Trimming stripped 9 bases from V and 4 bases from J, with 15 bases between. The DNA for the CDR3 is TGTGCCAGTCGTATGGCGGAAATCACCGGGGAGCTGTTTTTT. Translation: CASRMAEITGELFF.

This clonotype came up a few times. The chain recombines TRBV6-1 with TRBJ1-6; the D is unclear. From germline, CDR1 is MNHNS and CDR2 SASEGT. Trimming shortened V by 5 bases and J by 7 bases, and 18 bases separated the two germline ends. This CDR3 contains 16 residues. The CDR3 DNA reads as TGTGCCAGCAGTCCCTTCGGAGGGTTCGGGAATTCACCCCTCCACTTT. Protein sequence: CASSPFGGFGNSPLHF.

This clonotype has a count of ten or more. V gene TRBV6-5 combines with J gene TRBJ1-2; D is unresolved. The CDR3 contains 14 residues. Between the trimmed V and J ends, which lost 2 bases and 2 bases, there was a span of 9 bases. CDR1 is MNHEY and CDR2 is SVGAGI in the germline V gene. The DNA for the CDR3 is TGTGCCAGCAGTTACGCGGGGTACAACTATGGCTACACCTTC. Translating it yields CASSYAGYNYGYTF.

Turning to this clonotype: This likely came from a read error, as a far larger clone is one base away. This rearrangement joins TRBV28 to TRBJ2-3, with TRBD1 as a possible D gene (6 bases). CDR1 and CDR2 from the germline V gene are MDHEN and SYDVKM. This CDR3 is built from 14 residues. The CDR3 nucleotides read TGTGCCAGCGTAAGGACAGTCTCGAACACTGAATCTTTCTTT. This gives the protein CASVRTVSNTESFF.

V is TRBV19 and J is TRBJ1-5; D gene uncertain. CDR3 length equals 15 residues. V lost 7 bases and J lost 5, with 18 bases in between. Germline V gene lookup returns CDR1 LNHDA and CDR2 SQIVND (reference sequence). CDR3: CASKKENKPDQPQHF. The CDR3 DNA is TGTGCCAGTAAAAAGGAGAATAAACCCGATCAGCCCCAGCATTTT. Variable domain in full (rest from reference TRBV19 and TRBJ1-5): DGGITQSPKYLFRKEGQNVTLSCEQNLNHDAMYWYRQDPGQGLRLIYYSQIVNDFQKGDIAEGYSVSREKKESFPLTVTSAQKNPTAFYLCASKKENKPDQPQHFGDGTRLSIL.

This clonotype was observed a handful of times. The chain combines TRBV30 with TRBJ2-5; D is possibly TRBD2 (7 bases). This CDR3 has 15 residues. Germline V gene data show CDR1 as GTSNPN and CDR2 as SVGIG (reference sequence). V was pared by 0 bases and J by 5 bases, with 16 bases between. The CDR3 sequence is CAWSVSRGARETQYF. CDR3 in DNA: TGTGCCTGGAGTGTCTCCCGGGGGGCTCGGGAGACCCAGTACTTC.

This clonotype occurred a few times. V and J are TRBV28 and TRBJ2-7, with 10 bases lining up with TRBD2. The CDR3 consists of 14 residues. V trimming: 6 bases; J trimming: 5 bases; junction bases outside the gene matches: 7. Germline lookup yields CDR1 MDHEN and CDR2 SYDVKM. CDR3 protein: CASSVGLAGDEQYF. CDR3 sequence (DNA): TGTGCCAGCAGCGTGGGGCTAGCGGGAGACGAGCAGTACTTC.

This rearrangement joins TRBV29-1 to TRBJ2-7; 7 positions match TRBD1. The CDR3 loop spans 16 amino acids. Losses at the gene ends were 0 bases for V and 2 bases for J; bases not matched to a gene: 10. CDR1 and CDR2 from the germline V gene are SQVTM and ANQGSEA. CDR3 protein: CSVEEPTGYYAYEQYF. The CDR3, as DNA: TGCAGCGTTGAAGAACCGACAGGGTATTACGCCTACGAGCAGTACTTC.

V and J are TRBV6-2 or TRBV6-3 and TRBJ2-2; D might be TRBD2 (6 bases). Trimming shortened V by 8 bases and J by 1 base, and 11 bases separated the two germline ends. Germline-derived CDR1 and CDR2 are MNHEY and SVGEGT. The CDR3 is 14 amino acids. In nucleotides, the CDR3 is TGTGCCAGCTTTAGGCGGGAGAACACCGGGGAGCTGTTTTTT. Translating gives CASFRRENTGELFF.

Details on this clonotype: Relative to the germline gene, one junction end is altered; a read error may explain this. The chain uses TRBV11-2 and TRBJ2-6; tentatively, D is TRBD1 (5 bases). This CDR3 comprises 15 residues. The V gene's germline CDR1 is SGHAT and CDR2 FQNNGV. CDR3 in amino acids: CASSREPSGANVLAF. The DNA of the CDR3 is TGTGCCAGCAGCCGCGAGCCTTCTGGGGCCAACGTCCTGGCTTTC. The variable domain in full, with the rest retrieved from reference TRBV11-2 and TRBJ2-6, is EAGVAQSPRYKIIEKRQSVAFWCNPISGHATLYWYQQILGQGPKLLIQFQNNGVVDDSQLPKDRFSAERLKGVDSTLKIQPAKLEDSAVYLCASSREPSGANVLAFGAGSRLTVL.

This chain uses TRBV5-1 with TRBJ2-1, with D uncertain. CDR1 and CDR2 from the germline V gene are SGHRS and YFSETQ. Trimming left V 1 base short and J 2 bases short, with 13 bases between. This CDR3 is 16 amino acids long. The CDR3 region has the DNA TGCGCCAGCAGCTTGTGGGTTTCAACAACCTACAATGAGCAGTTCTTC. Its protein is CASSLWVSTTYNEQFF.

V usage is TRBV6-1 and J usage is TRBJ1-2; D is possibly TRBD1 (5 bases). V was shortened by 6 bases and J by 4 bases, with 24 bases between the two germline ends. This CDR3 has 17 residues. Looked up from germline, CDR1 is MNHNS and CDR2 is SASEGT. CDR3 protein: CASRTFGGAARGYGYTF. For the CDR3, the DNA is TGTGCCAGCAGAACTTTTGGTGGGGCCGCGAGAGGCTATGGCTACACCTTC.

The V and J genes are TRBV24-1 and TRBJ2-6; D gene uncertain. CDR1 is KGHDR, CDR2 SFDVKD, per germline. This CDR3 region has 16 residues. V lost 0 bases and J lost 0, with 5 bases in between. The CDR3 DNA follows: TGTGCCACCAGTGATTTGGGCGACTCTGGGGCCAACGTCCTGACTTTC. Translation: CATSDLGDSGANVLTF.